This is a list of T cell receptor beta chains from one sample in a study of CD8 T cells in Susac syndrome. TCRdb used MiXCR to reprocess the immunoSEQ multiplex PCR reads, holding one entry per CDR3 protein. Found here are 170,000 or so distinct CDR3 sequences, under 95% of them singletons; the top ten hold 0.09% to 0.095%. The specimen sequenced was CD4+ T cells from PBMCs. These receptors all stem from a human donor with multiple sclerosis. Each CDR3 is given with its conserved first and last residue. Fields, in order: V gene, D gene, clone size, J gene, CDR3 DNA, CDR3 protein. D genes are given only for firm matches. Size tells how often a clone was seen (once, few, many) or the class of an expanded clone, and some rows leave it out.

TRBV12-3/TRBV12-4,-,-,TRBJ1-1,TGTGCCTCCGGTCGGGGTTGGGCTGAAGCTTTCTTT,CASGRGWAEAFF
TRBV30,-,-,TRBJ2-2,TGTGCCTGGAGGGGTGGGGAGCTGTTTTTT,CAWRGGELFF
TRBV12-3/TRBV12-4,-,-,TRBJ1-2,TGTGCCAGCAGTTTGAATCGCTATGGCTACACCTTC,CASSLNRYGYTF
TRBV6-5,-,-,TRBJ1-2,TGTGCCAGCAGTTACAGACCAGGGGCAGATGGCTACACCTTC,CASSYRPGADGYTF
TRBV7-2,TRBD2,-,TRBJ2-5,TGTGCCAGCAGCTTAGTGGCTAGCGGGAGGCGGAGGGAGACCCAGTACTTC,CASSLVASGRRRETQYF
TRBV12-3/TRBV12-4,-,-,TRBJ2-1,TGTGCCAGCAGCCCAATTAATTACAATGAGCAGTTCTTC,CASSPINYNEQFF
TRBV4-1,TRBD2,-,TRBJ2-7,TGCGCCAGCAGCCAAGGCACTAGCGGAAACTACGAGCAGTACTTC,CASSQGTSGNYEQYF
TRBV29-1,TRBD2,-,TRBJ2-3,TGCAGCGTTGAGGCGGGGGGCACAGATACGCAGTATTTT,CSVEAGGTDTQYF
TRBV27,-,-,TRBJ2-7,TGTGCCAGCTTTCATTTCCCGGACTTATCCTACGAGCAGTACTTC,CASFHFPDLSYEQYF
TRBV7-2,TRBD2,-,TRBJ2-1,TGTGCCAGCAGCTTAGGCGGGAGGGCCGGTGAGCAGTTCTTC,CASSLGGRAGEQFF
TRBV20-1,-,-,TRBJ1-2,TGCAGTGCTAGAAGGTCGGGGGTAGGCTACACCTTC,CSARRSGVGYTF
TRBV24-1,TRBD1,-,TRBJ1-5,TGTGCCACCAGTGACGACAGGGGAAATCAGCCCCAGCATTTT,CATSDDRGNQPQHF
TRBV27,-,-,TRBJ2-7,TGTGCCAGCAGTCCCAGGGACCCTGGGGTCGGGTACGAGCAGTACTTC,CASSPRDPGVGYEQYF
TRBV29-1,-,-,TRBJ1-1,TGCAGCGTTGGAGGTAATACGGGACGTTACACTGAAGCTTTCTTT,CSVGGNTGRYTEAFF
TRBV28,TRBD1,-,TRBJ2-7,TGTGCCAGCAGCCTACCAGGGGGTAGGCAGTACTTC,CASSLPGGRQYF
TRBV28,-,-,TRBJ2-7,TGTGCCAGCACCGGGAGGAGGGGGGTCTCCTACGAGCAGTACTTC,CASTGRRGVSYEQYF
TRBV28,TRBD1,-,TRBJ2-7,TGTGCCAGCCGTCAGGGACAGGACCACGAGCAGTACTTC,CASRQGQDHEQYF
TRBV6-2/TRBV6-3,-,-,TRBJ1-5,TGTGCCAGCAGGTGGGACGGTTACAATCAGCCCCAGCATTTT,CASRWDGYNQPQHF
TRBV12-3/TRBV12-4,-,-,TRBJ1-5,TGTGCCAGCAGTTTGTCCAGGCTAAATCAGCCCCAGCATTTT,CASSLSRLNQPQHF
TRBV29-1,TRBD2,-,TRBJ2-1,TGCAGCGCCAAGGTGGTAGCGGGGTACAATGAGCAGTTCTTC,CSAKVVAGYNEQFF
TRBV6-2/TRBV6-3,TRBD1,-,TRBJ2-1,TGTGCCAGCAGTGTCCCCGGGACAGGGGGCTTCAATGAGCAGTTCTTC,CASSVPGTGGFNEQFF
TRBV20-1,TRBD1,-,TRBJ2-5,TGCAGTGCCCAAAAGGGGGCGGGTCTACAAGAGACCCAGTACTTC,CSAQKGAGLQETQYF
TRBV18,TRBD1,once,TRBJ1-5,TGTGCCAGCTCACCAAGGTCAGGGGGCGCGGTAAGCAATCAGCCCCAGCATTTT,CASSPRSGGAVSNQPQHF
TRBV18,TRBD1,once,TRBJ1-3,TGTGCCAGCTCACCTACCGGACAGGGCACTGGAAACACCATATATTTT,CASSPTGQGTGNTIYF
TRBV19,-,-,TRBJ2-7,TGTGCCAGTAGGAGTACAAGACGGAAGACCTACGAGCAGTACTTC,CASRSTRRKTYEQYF
TRBV2,-,once,TRBJ1-1,TGTGCCAGCAGTGTGGGACGGCTGAACACTGAAGCTTTCTTT,CASSVGRLNTEAFF
TRBV20-1,-,-,TRBJ1-2,TGCGCTTCAGACCCTAGGGCATCGGACTATGGCTACACCTTC,CASDPRASDYGYTF
TRBV2,-,-,TRBJ1-5,TGTGCCAGCAGTGAAGGCAGTAATAGCAATCAGCCCCAGCATTTT,CASSEGSNSNQPQHF
TRBV3-1,TRBD1,-,TRBJ2-7,TGTGCCAGCAGCCAAATGACAGGGGGCTCCTACGAGCAGTACTTC,CASSQMTGGSYEQYF
TRBV7-2,TRBD2,-,TRBJ2-7,TGTGCCAGCAGCTTAGCCATTACTAGCGGGAGTGTCTTC,CASSLAITSGSVF
TRBV29-1,-,-,TRBJ2-1,TGCAGCGTTGAGAGGGAGCAGTTCTTC,CSVEREQFF
TRBV27,TRBD2,-,TRBJ2-3,TGTGCCAGCCAAACTATAGCGGGAGATACGCAGTATTTT,CASQTIAGDTQYF
TRBV7-9,-,once,TRBJ1-6,TGTGCCAGCAGCCCCGCGGGGGCGGGGCGAGATTCACCCCTCCACTTT,CASSPAGAGRDSPLHF